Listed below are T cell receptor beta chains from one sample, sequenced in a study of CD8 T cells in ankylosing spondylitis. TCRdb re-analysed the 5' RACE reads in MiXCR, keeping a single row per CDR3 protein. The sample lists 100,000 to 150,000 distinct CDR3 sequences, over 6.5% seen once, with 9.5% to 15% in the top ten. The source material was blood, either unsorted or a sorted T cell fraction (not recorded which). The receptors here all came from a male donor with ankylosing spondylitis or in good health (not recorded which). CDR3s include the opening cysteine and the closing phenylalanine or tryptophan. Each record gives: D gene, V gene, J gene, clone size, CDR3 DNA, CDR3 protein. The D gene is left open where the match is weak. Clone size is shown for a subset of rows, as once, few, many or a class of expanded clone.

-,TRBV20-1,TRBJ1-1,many,TGCAGTGCTAGAGATGGCCAGACGGCGAACACTGAAGCTTTCTTT,CSARDGQTANTEAFF
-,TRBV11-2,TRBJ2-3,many,TGTGCCAGCAGCGCCGGTCTAGGATATAGCGATACGCAGTATTTT,CASSAGLGYSDTQYF
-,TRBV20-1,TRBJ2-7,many,TGCAGTGCTATATCCGGCAAGGGGCCCCACGAGCAGTACTTC,CSAISGKGPHEQYF
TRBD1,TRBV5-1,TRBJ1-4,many,TGCGCCAGCAGCGAAACGACAGGGGAGAATGAAAAACTGTTTTTT,CASSETTGENEKLFF
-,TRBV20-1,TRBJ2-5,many,TGCAGTGCTAGACAACAGACCGTCCGCCAGGAGACCCAGTACTTC,CSARQQTVRQETQYF
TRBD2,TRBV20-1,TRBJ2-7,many,TGCAGTGCTAGGCAAGATGCTAGCGGGAGTGGTTACGAGCAGTACTTC,CSARQDASGSGYEQYF
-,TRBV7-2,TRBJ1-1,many,TGTGCCAGCAGCTTAGCGCCCGGGTCTGGCACTGAAGCTTTCTTT,CASSLAPGSGTEAFF
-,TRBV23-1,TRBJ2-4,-,TGCGCCAGCAGTCAACCTCCCTCAGGGGACAAAAACATTCAGTACTTC,CASSQPPSGDKNIQYF
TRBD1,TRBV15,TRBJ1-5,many,TGTGCCACCAGCAGAGTTCAGTTCGTAGGGGGCCCCAATCAGCCCCAGCATTTT,CATSRVQFVGGPNQPQHF
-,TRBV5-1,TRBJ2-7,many,TGCGCCAGCAGCTCCTTGGACCCTTCCTACGAGCAGTACTTC,CASSSLDPSYEQYF
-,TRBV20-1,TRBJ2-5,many,TGCAGTGCTAGTAAGGGGTTGGCAGAGACCCAGTACTTC,CSASKGLAETQYF
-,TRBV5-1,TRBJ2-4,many,TGCGCCAGCAGCCTCGGGGTAGGGAGCGCCAAAAACATTCAGTACTTC,CASSLGVGSAKNIQYF
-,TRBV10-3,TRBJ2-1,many,TGTGCCAACTCGGGACTCGGTGGGAATGAGCAGTTCTTC,CANSGLGGNEQFF
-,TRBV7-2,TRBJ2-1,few,TGTGCCAGCAGCGTATACCGGGACTACAATGAGCAGTTCTTC,CASSVYRDYNEQFF
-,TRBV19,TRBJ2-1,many,TGTGCCAGTACCCCTTCTTCAGCAATAGAGCAGTTCTTC,CASTPSSAIEQFF
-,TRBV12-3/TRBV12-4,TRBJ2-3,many,TGTGCCAGCAGTTTGACTCACCCTACGCAGTATTTT,CASSLTHPTQYF
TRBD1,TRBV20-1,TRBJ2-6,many,TGCAGTGCTAGACCCCTTCCGGGACAGGAAATCTCTGGGGCCAACGTCCTGACTTTC,CSARPLPGQEISGANVLTF
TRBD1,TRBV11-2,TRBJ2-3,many,TGTGCCAGCAGCTTAGGGGGACAGGTCAATACGCAGTATTTT,CASSLGGQVNTQYF
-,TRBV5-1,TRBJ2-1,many,TGCGCCAGCAGCCCGAGCGGTAACTACAATGAGCAGTTCTTC,CASSPSGNYNEQFF
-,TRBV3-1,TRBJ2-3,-,TGTGCCAGCAGCCAAATGGGGGTAGCGAGCACAGATACGCAGTATTTT,CASSQMGVASTDTQYF
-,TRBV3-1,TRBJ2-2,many,TGTGCCAGCAGCCAAGCCGGGTACACCGGGGAGCTGTTTTTT,CASSQAGYTGELFF
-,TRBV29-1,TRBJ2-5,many,TGCAGCGTCAATATGAGAGAGACCCAGTACTTC,CSVNMRETQYF
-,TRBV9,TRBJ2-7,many,TGTGCCAGCAGCTATGGACGGAACTCCTACGAGCAGTACTTC,CASSYGRNSYEQYF
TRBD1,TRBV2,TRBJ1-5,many,TGTGCCAGCACCGGGACTCCGGGACAGATGGGTGGCAATCAGCCCCAGCATTTT,CASTGTPGQMGGNQPQHF
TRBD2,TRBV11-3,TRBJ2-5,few,TGTGCCAGCAGCCCACCGGGAGGGCAAGAGACCCAGTACTTC,CASSPPGGQETQYF
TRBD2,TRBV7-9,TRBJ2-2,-,TGTGCCAGCAGTTTTAGCGGGGCGAACACCGGGGAGCTGTTTTTT,CASSFSGANTGELFF
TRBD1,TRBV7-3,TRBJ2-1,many,TGTGCCAGCAGGAGAATCCCCGGGACAGGGGAAAATGAGCAGTTCTTC,CASRRIPGTGENEQFF
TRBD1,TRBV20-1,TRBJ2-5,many,TGCAGTGCTCCGGGGACAGTCCAAGAGACCCAGTACTTC,CSAPGTVQETQYF
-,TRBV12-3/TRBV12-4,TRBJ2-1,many,TGTGCCAGCAGTTTCATCAGGGATGAGCAGTTCTTC,CASSFIRDEQFF
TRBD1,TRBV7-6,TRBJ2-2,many,TGTGCCAGCAGCTTAAATCAGGGGGCGACCGGGGAGCTGTTTTTT,CASSLNQGATGELFF
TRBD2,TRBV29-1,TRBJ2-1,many,TGCAGCGTTCATTCCCCGGGGGGCTCCTACAATGAGCAGTTCTTC,CSVHSPGGSYNEQFF
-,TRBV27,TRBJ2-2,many,TGTGCCAGCAGTTTGTTGGGAGGCCGTTCGGCCGGGGAGCTGTTTTTT,CASSLLGGRSAGELFF
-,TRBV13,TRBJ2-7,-,TGTGCCAGCAGCTTCGGGCGCTCCTACGAGCAGTACTTC,CASSFGRSYEQYF
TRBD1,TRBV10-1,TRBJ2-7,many,TGCGCCAGCAGCGAACGGACAGGTAGAACCTACGAGCAGTACTTC,CASSERTGRTYEQYF
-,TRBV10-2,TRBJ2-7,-,TGCGCCAGCAGTCCGCGGGGAGGTGTCTACGAGCAGTACTTC,CASSPRGGVYEQYF
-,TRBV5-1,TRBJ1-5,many,TGCGCCAGCAGCTTGGGGCCGGGGGGCCCCCAGCATTTT,CASSLGPGGPQHF
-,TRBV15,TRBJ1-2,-,TGTGCCACCAGCAGGACTACAGACTCCAATGGCTACACCTTC,CATSRTTDSNGYTF
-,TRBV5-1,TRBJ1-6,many,TGCGCCAGCAGCTTGGCGGCGGCGGCCAGCTCCTATAATTCACCCCTCCACTTT,CASSLAAAASSYNSPLHF
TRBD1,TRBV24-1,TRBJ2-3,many,TGTGCCACCAGTGGCGGGCAGGGGGCAACAGATACGCAGTATTTT,CATSGGQGATDTQYF
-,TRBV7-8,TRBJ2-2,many,TGTGCCAGCAGCTTAGTCACCCGACGGGAGCTGTTTTTT,CASSLVTRRELFF
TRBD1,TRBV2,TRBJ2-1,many,TGTGCCAGCAGTTCTTTGGACAGGGGGGCCTACAATGAGCAGTTCTTC,CASSSLDRGAYNEQFF
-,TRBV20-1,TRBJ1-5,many,TGCAGTGCTAAAATGGGGGGCCAGCCCCAGCATTTT,CSAKMGGQPQHF
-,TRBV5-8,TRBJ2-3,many,TGTGCCAGCAGCCCGTTAGTGGGCACAGATACGCAGTATTTT,CASSPLVGTDTQYF
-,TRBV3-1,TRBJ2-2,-,TGTGCCAGCAGCCATTCAGGGAGTCCCGGGGAGCTGTTTTTT,CASSHSGSPGELFF
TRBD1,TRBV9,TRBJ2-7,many,TGTGCCAGCAGCCCCGGGACAGTCATCTACGAGCAGTACTTC,CASSPGTVIYEQYF
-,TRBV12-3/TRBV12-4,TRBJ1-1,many,TGTGCCAGCACCTTACAGACAGGCCCCACTGAAGCTTTCTTT,CASTLQTGPTEAFF
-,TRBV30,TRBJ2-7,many,TGTGCCTGGAGCCAGGCCTCCTACGAGCAGTACTTC,CAWSQASYEQYF
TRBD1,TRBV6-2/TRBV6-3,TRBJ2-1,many,TGTGCCAGCAGTTACCCCTTTCGACAGGGGGAGACTTCCTACAATGAGCAGTTCTTC,CASSYPFRQGETSYNEQFF
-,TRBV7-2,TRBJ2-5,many,TGTGCCAGCAGCCCAGGTGTCAGAGAGACCCAGTACTTC,CASSPGVRETQYF
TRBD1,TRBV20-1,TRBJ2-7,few,TGCAGTGCTAGAGATGAGGGCACAGGGGGCGGTAGGTCCTACGAGCAGTACTTC,CSARDEGTGGGRSYEQYF
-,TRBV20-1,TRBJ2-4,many,TGCAGTGCTTACCCTAGGGACATTCAGTACTTC,CSAYPRDIQYF
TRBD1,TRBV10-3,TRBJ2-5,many,TGTGCCATCAGTGAGTCGGACAGGGGAGAGACCCAGTACTTC,CAISESDRGETQYF
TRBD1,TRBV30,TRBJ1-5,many,TGTGCCTGGGGACAGGAACTAGATCAGCCCCAGCATTTT,CAWGQELDQPQHF
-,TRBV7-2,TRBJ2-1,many,TGTGCCAGCAGCTTATTTTCTAGCTCCAATGAGCAGTTCTTC,CASSLFSSSNEQFF
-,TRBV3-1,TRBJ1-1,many,TGTGCCAGCAGCCAAGACTTTGGTAGGAACACTGAAGCTTTCTTT,CASSQDFGRNTEAFF